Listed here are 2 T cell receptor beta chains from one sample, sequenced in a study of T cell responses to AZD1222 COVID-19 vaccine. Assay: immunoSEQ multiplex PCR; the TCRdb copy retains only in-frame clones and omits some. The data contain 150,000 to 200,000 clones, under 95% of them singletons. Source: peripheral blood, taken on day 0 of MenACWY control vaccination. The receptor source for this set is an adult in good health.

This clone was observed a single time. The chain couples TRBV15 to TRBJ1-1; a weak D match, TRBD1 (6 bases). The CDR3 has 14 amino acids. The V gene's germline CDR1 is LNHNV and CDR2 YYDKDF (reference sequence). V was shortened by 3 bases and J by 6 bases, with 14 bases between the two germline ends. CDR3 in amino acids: CATSSPRGGAEAFF. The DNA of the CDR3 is TGTGCCACCAGCAGTCCCAGGGGTGGGGCTGAAGCTTTCTTT. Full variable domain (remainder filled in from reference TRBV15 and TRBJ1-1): DAMVIQNPRYQVTQFGKPVTLSCSQTLNHNVMYWYQQKSSQAPKLLFHYYDKDFNNEADTPDNFQSRRPNTSFCFLDIRSPGLGDTAMYLCATSSPRGGAEAFFGQGTRLTVV.

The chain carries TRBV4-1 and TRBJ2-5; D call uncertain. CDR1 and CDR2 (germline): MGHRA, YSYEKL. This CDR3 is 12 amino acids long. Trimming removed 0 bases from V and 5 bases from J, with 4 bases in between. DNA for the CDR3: TGCGCCAGCAGCCAAGATGAGGAGACCCAGTACTTC. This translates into CASSQDEETQYF.